This TCR beta chain was recovered during a study of cytomegalovirus exposure and HLA in healthy donors. Method: immunoSEQ multiplex PCR; TCRdb's copy keeps in-frame clones and lacks some. The sample comprises about 250,000 clones, less than 90% of which are singletons, and more than 10% rests with the top ten. Sequencing was carried out using PBMCs. The TCR originated in a young man in good health and CMV-seropositive.

The CDR3 loop reads CASRLSSGGGSEQFF. For the CDR3, the DNA is TGTGCCAGCAGGTTATCTAGCGGGGGGGGGAGTGAGCAGTTCTTC. The V call is TRBV6-5, the J call TRBJ2-1, with 12 bases lining up with TRBD2. This CDR3 region has 15 residues. Germline-derived CDR1 and CDR2 are MNHEY and SVGAGI. After removal of 6 bases from V and 9 bases from J, the junction contained 9 bases not matched to a gene.